Listed below are T cell receptor beta chains from one sample, sequenced in a study of blood T cell repertoires in COVID-19. Data came from immunoSEQ multiplex PCR; TCRdb stores just in-frame clones and leaves some out. The table lists roughly 220,000 clones, 84% of them singletons. Sequencing was carried out using peripheral blood. These receptor sequences come from a woman between 55 and 75 years old who had recovered from COVID-19. Both conserved end residues are part of each CDR3. A D gene is named only where the DNA matches it firmly. Clone size, where shown, is once, few, many, or a class for clones that have expanded.

j_call d_call clone_size v_call cdr3_nt cdr3_aa
TRBJ1-4 - - TRBV7-9 TGTGCCAGCAGCCTACTGACAGGATCCGCTTCCACTAATGAAAAACTGTTTTTT CASSLLTGSASTNEKLFF
TRBJ2-3 TRBD2 - TRBV6-5 TGTGCCAGCAGTTACTCCCGGGGGGGCCTCACAGATACGCAGTATTTT CASSYSRGGLTDTQYF
TRBJ1-2 - few TRBV7-2 TGTGCCAGCAGCCCGCGGGGGTGGGGCTACACCTTC CASSPRGWGYTF
TRBJ1-2 - once TRBV9 TGTGCCAGCAGCGTAGTGGGTGAGGGCCAACTATACCTATCAAACTATGGCTACACCTTC CASSVVGEGQLYLSNYGYTF
TRBJ2-3 - - TRBV5-4 TGTGCCAGCAGCCCCGGGGGAATCACTCCCCATAACACAGATACGCAGTATTTT CASSPGGITPHNTDTQYF
TRBJ1-1 TRBD1 - TRBV7-8 TGTGCCAGCAGCTCCCAGGGGGCAGCGAACACTGAAGCTTTCTTT CASSSQGAANTEAFF
TRBJ2-7 - once TRBV11-2 TGTGCCAGCAGCTTAGCCGGGAACTCCTACGAGCAGTACTTC CASSLAGNSYEQYF
TRBJ1-6 - - TRBV4-1 TGCGCCAGCAGCCAAGATACGGGGCAGGGGTATTCACCCCTCCACTTT CASSQDTGQGYSPLHF
TRBJ2-5 - few TRBV18 TGTGCCAGCTCCCCACCAGGGGGACTAGGGGCCCAAGAGACCCAGTACTTC CASSPPGGLGAQETQYF
TRBJ2-7 - - TRBV10-3 TGTGCCATCAGTGAATTAACAGGGAGCTCCTACGAGCAGTACTTC CAISELTGSSYEQYF
TRBJ1-5 - - TRBV12-3/TRBV12-4 TGTGCCAGCCGTATTAGCAATCAGCCCCAGCATTTT CASRISNQPQHF
TRBJ2-3 - few TRBV18 TGTGCCAGCTCACCACCTGTGGCCCGTGATACGCAGTATTTT CASSPPVARDTQYF
TRBJ1-6 - - TRBV9 TGTGCCAGCAGCGTAGACGGGGATTCACCCCTCCACTTT CASSVDGDSPLHF
TRBJ1-4 - - TRBV5-1 TGCGCCAGCAGCCCAAGACAGGCCGGTGAAAAACTGTTTTTT CASSPRQAGEKLFF
TRBJ2-1 - - TRBV5-1 TGCGCCAGCAGCTTGGTGAGTGAGCAGTTCTTC CASSLVSEQFF
TRBJ2-5 - - TRBV6-6 TGTGCCACCGAAGCGGCGCGGGTGGAGACCCAGTACTTC CATEAARVETQYF
TRBJ1-1 TRBD1 - TRBV27 TGTGCCAGCAGTGTAGGACAGGCGAACACTGAAGCTTTCTTT CASSVGQANTEAFF
TRBJ1-2 - once TRBV7-3 TGTGCCAGCAGCTTAGAAGGTGCGGGGCATGGCTACACCTTC CASSLEGAGHGYTF
TRBJ2-3 - - TRBV12-3/TRBV12-4 TGTGCCAGCAGTTTATCAGGGCTCCCGCAGTATTTT CASSLSGLPQYF
TRBJ2-7 - once TRBV6-5 TGTGCCAGCAAGAGGGGGCTAGCGAACAACGAGCAGTACTTC CASKRGLANNEQYF
TRBJ2-3 TRBD2 few TRBV7-9 TGTGCCAGCAGCTCTGGACTAGCGGGGGATACGCAGTATTTT CASSSGLAGDTQYF
TRBJ1-5 - few TRBV27 TGTGCCAGCAGTTTAGAGGCACCTTATCAGCCCCAGCATTTT CASSLEAPYQPQHF
TRBJ2-1 - - TRBV5-1 TGCGCCAGCAGCTTGGACGGGGGTTCCTACAATGAGCAGTTCTTC CASSLDGGSYNEQFF
TRBJ1-3 - - TRBV12-3/TRBV12-4 TGTGCCAGCAGTACGGGACTGGGGAACACCATATATTTT CASSTGLGNTIYF
TRBJ2-5 - - TRBV7-3 TGTGCCAGCAGCTTAGGACTCGGTGGCCAAGAGACCCAGTACTTC CASSLGLGGQETQYF
TRBJ1-5 - - TRBV7-2 TGTGCCAGCAGCTTAGTGGCGGGGAACCAGCCCCAGCATTTT CASSLVAGNQPQHF
TRBJ1-3 TRBD1 - TRBV5-1 TGCGCCAGCAGCTTGGGGGACAGGACCTCTGGAAACACCATATATTTT CASSLGDRTSGNTIYF
TRBJ2-3 - - TRBV18 TGTGCCAGCTCACACAGGGAGTTGACAGATACGCAGTATTTT CASSHRELTDTQYF
TRBJ1-2 TRBD1 - TRBV27 TGTGCCAGCAGTTTATCGGGGACAGGGCCTTATGGCTACACCTTC CASSLSGTGPYGYTF
TRBJ2-4 TRBD2 once TRBV3-1/TRBV3-2 TGTGCCAGCAGCCAAGACGGGACTAGCGGGGGTGACATTCAGTACTTC CASSQDGTSGGDIQYF
TRBJ1-2 - - TRBV7-9 TGTGCCAGCAGCCGAAGTACAGGGAATGGCTACACCTTC CASSRSTGNGYTF
TRBJ1-1 TRBD1 - TRBV5-1 TGCGCCAGCAGCTTGGAAGGACAGGGAGATGAAGCTTTCTTT CASSLEGQGDEAFF
TRBJ2-7 TRBD1 - TRBV7-6 TGTGCCAGCAGCTACCGGGACAGGGGGCACGACGAGCAGTACTTC CASSYRDRGHDEQYF
TRBJ1-5 - - TRBV4-1 TGCGCCAGCAGCCAAACCGTGGAGGGAGAACAGCATTTT CASSQTVEGEQHF
TRBJ1-2 - - TRBV18 TGTGCCAGCTCACCACTAGTTGTTAACTATGGCTACACCTTC CASSPLVVNYGYTF
TRBJ1-2 - - TRBV6-5 TGTGCCAGCAGTCACGACAGGAGGCTTGGCTACACCTTC CASSHDRRLGYTF
TRBJ2-1 TRBD1 - TRBV5-1 TGCGCCAGCAGCCTCACTACAGGGGTTTCCTACAATGAGCAGTTCTTC CASSLTTGVSYNEQFF
TRBJ2-7 - - TRBV10-2 TGCGCCACCTTCCTGGGGGGGGGCCCCCCGAGCTACGAGCAGTACTTC CATFLGGGPPSYEQYF
TRBJ2-5 - - TRBV15 TGTGCCACCAGCAGAGATTCGAGTAGCGTCGGGACCCAGTACTTC CATSRDSSSVGTQYF
TRBJ2-1 TRBD2 few TRBV12-5 TGTGCTAGTGGTTTGTCCCCACTAGCGGGGGGGAGAAAGTACAATGAGCAGTTCTTC CASGLSPLAGGRKYNEQFF
TRBJ2-3 - - TRBV7-2 TGTGCCAGCAGCTTATTCATTCTCCGGGTCGGGGATACGCAGTATTTT CASSLFILRVGDTQYF
TRBJ1-6 - once TRBV11-3 TGTGCCAGCAGCATAGGCAGGGGAGATTCACCCCTCCACTTT CASSIGRGDSPLHF
TRBJ1-2 TRBD1 - TRBV19 TGTGCCAGTTCCGCGGGACAGGGGGCGAGCTATGGCTACACCTTC CASSAGQGASYGYTF
TRBJ1-1 - - TRBV18 TGTGCCAGCTCACCTAATATCAGGGTTTCGGTGAAAACTGAAGCTTTCTTT CASSPNIRVSVKTEAFF
TRBJ2-5 - once TRBV12-3/TRBV12-4 TGTGCCAGCAGTTTTGCGACAAAAGAGACCCAGTACTTC CASSFATKETQYF
TRBJ1-1 - - TRBV18 TGTGCCAGCTCACCTGGAGAACAGAACACTGAAGCTTTCTTT CASSPGEQNTEAFF
TRBJ1-1 - - TRBV7-9 TGTGCCAGCAGCTTCCAGGGTTCTGAAGCTTTCTTT CASSFQGSEAFF
TRBJ1-1 TRBD1 - TRBV5-1 TGCGCCAGCAGCTCAGGGACAGCCAGGAACACTGAAGCTTTCTTT CASSSGTARNTEAFF